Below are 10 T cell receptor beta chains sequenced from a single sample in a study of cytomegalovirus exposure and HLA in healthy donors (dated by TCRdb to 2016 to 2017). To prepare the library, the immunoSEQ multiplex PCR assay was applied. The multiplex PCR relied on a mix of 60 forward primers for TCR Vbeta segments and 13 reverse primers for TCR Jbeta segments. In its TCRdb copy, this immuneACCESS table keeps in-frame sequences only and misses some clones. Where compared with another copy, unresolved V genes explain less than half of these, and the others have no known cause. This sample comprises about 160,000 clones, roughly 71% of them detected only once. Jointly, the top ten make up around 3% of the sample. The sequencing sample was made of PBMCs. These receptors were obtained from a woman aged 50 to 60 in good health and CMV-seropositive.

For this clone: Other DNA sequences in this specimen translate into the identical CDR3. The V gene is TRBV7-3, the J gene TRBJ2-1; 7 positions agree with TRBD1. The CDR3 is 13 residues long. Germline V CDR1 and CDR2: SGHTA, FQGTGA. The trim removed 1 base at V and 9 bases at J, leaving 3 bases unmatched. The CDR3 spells CASSLRQGTEQFF. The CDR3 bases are TGTGCCAGCAGCTTAAGACAGGGCACTGAGCAGTTCTTC.

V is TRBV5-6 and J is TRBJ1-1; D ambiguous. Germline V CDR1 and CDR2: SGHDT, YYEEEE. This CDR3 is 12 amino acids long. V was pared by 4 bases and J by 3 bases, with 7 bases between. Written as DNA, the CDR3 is TGTGCCAGCAGCGGGAGGGACACTGAAGCTTTCTTT. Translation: CASSGRDTEAFF.

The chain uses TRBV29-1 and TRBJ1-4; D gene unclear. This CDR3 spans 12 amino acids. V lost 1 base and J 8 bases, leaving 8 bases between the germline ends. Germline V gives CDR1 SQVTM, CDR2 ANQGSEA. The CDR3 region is CSVEGGGEKLFF. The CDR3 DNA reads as TGCAGCGTTGAAGGGGGAGGAGAAAAACTGTTTTTT. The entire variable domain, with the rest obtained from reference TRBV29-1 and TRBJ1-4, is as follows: SAVISQKPSRDICQRGTSLTIQCQVDSQVTMMFWYRQQPGQSLTLIATANQGSEATYESGFVIDKFPISRPNLTFSTLTVSNMSPEDSSIYLCSVEGGGEKLFFGSGTQLSVL.

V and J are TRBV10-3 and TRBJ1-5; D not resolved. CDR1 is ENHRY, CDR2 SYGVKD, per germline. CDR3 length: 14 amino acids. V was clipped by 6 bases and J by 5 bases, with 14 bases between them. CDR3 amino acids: CAIRVNSTYQPQHF. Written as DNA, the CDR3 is TGTGCCATCAGGGTGAACAGTACTTATCAGCCCCAGCATTTT.

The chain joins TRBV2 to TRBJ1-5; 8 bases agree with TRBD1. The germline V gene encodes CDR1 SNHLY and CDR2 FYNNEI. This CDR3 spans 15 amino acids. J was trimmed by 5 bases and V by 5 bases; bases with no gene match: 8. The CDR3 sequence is CASSQTGGDYQPQHF. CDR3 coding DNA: TGTGCCAGCAGTCAAACAGGGGGGGATTATCAGCCCCAGCATTTT.

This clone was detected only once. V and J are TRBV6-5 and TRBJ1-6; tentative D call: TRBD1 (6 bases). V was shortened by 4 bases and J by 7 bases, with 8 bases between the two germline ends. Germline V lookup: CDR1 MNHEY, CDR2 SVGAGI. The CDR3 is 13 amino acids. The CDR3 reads CASSSGVNSPLHF. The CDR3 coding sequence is TGTGCCAGCAGTTCAGGGGTAAATTCACCCCTCCACTTT.

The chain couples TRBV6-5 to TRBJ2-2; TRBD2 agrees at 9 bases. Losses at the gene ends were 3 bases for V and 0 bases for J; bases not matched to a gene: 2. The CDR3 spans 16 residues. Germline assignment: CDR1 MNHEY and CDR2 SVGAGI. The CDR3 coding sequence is TGTGCCAGCAGTTATAGCGGGGGAACGAACACCGGGGAGCTGTTTTTT. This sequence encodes CASSYSGGTNTGELFF.

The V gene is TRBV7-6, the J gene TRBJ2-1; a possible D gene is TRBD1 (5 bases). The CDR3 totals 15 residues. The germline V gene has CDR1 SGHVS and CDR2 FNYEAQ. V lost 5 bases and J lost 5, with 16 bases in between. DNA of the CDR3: TGTGCCAGCAGCCCTCTCCAGGGAACGAACAATGAGCAGTTCTTC. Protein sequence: CASSPLQGTNNEQFF.

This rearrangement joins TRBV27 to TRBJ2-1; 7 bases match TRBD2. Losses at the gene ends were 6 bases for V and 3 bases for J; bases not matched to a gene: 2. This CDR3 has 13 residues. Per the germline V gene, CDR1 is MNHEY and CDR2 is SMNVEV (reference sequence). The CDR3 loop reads CASSGGNYNEQFF. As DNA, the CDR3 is TGTGCCAGCAGCGGGGGGAACTACAATGAGCAGTTCTTC.

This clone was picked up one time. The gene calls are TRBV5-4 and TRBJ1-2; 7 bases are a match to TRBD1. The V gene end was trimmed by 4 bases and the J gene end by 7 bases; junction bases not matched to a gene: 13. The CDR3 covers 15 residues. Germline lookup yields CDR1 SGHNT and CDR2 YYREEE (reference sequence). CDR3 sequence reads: CASSPEEGAYSGYTF. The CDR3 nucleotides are TGTGCCAGCAGCCCGGAAGAGGGGGCTTACTCTGGCTACACCTTC.